This T cell receptor beta chain appears in the sequencing data of a study of brain T cells in children with intractable seizures. Trimming took 2 bases from V and 5 from J; bases not matched to a gene: 6. The CDR3 extends over 15 amino acids. CDR1 is MGHRA and CDR2 is YSYEKL in the germline V gene. Time point meaning: blood from clinic visit 5 months post-surgery; TSC patient then seizure free. Sequencing was limited to surgery cases with top T cell transcript signatures in brain tissue. Profiling relied on immunoSEQ multiplex PCR, and the TCRdb table lists in-frame clones only, not all of them. The table lists about 350,000 clones, roughly 92% of them singletons.

The sequence came from a boy less than two years old with tuberous sclerosis and intractable seizures. The material sequenced was peripheral blood, taken more than 4 months after surgery. The rearrangement joins TRBV4-1 to TRBJ2-5; TRBD2 agrees at 9 bases. CDR3 residues: CASSQFAGGRETQYF. In nucleotides, the CDR3 is TGCGCCAGCAGCCAATTTGCGGGAGGGAGGGAGACCCAGTACTTC.